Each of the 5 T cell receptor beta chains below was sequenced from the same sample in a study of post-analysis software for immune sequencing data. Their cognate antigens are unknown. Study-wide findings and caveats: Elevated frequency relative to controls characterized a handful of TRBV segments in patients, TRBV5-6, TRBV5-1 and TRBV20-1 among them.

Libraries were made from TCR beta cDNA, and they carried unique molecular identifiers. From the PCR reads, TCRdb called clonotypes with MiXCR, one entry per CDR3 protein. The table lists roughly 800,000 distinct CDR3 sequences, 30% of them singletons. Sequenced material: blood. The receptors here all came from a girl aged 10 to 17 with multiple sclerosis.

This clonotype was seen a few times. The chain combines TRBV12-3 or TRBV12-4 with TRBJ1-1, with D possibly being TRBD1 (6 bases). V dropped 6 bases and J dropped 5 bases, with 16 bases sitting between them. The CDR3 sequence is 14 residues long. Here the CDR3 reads CASRLPGGRTEAFF. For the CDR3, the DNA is TGTGCCAGCAGATTACCGGGGGGGCGTACTGAAGCTTTCTTT.

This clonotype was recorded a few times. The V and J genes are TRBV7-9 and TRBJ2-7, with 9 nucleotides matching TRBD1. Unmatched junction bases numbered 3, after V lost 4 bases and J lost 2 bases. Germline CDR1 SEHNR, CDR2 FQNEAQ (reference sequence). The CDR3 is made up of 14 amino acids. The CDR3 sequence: CASSWDRDPYEQYF. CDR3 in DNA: TGTGCCAGCAGCTGGGACAGGGACCCCTACGAGCAGTACTTC.

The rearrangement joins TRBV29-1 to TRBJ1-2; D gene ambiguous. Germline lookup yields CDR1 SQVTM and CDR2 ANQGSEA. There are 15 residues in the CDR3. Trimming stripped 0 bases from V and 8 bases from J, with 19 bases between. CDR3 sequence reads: CSVEDWASAKTGYTF. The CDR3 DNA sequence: TGCAGCGTTGAAGATTGGGCCTCGGCAAAGACCGGCTACACCTTC.

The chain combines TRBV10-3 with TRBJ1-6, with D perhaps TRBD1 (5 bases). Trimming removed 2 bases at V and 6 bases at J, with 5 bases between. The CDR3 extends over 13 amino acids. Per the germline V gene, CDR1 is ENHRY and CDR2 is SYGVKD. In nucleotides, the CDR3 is TGTGCCATCAGTGAGGGGGGTAATTCACCCCTCCACTTT. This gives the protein CAISEGGNSPLHF.

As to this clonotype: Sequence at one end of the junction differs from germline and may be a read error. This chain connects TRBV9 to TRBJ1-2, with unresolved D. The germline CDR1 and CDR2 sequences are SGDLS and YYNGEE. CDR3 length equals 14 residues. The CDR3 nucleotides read TGTGCCAGCAGCGGAACCGGACTGAACTATGACTACACCTTC. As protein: CASSGTGLNYDYTF.